The rows below give T cell receptor beta chains drawn from one sample of a study of beta chain features in type 1 diabetes. Some clones are missing from TCRdb's copy, which holds only in-frame ones; the method was immunoSEQ multiplex PCR. The table shows about 650,000 clones, with around 12% occurring only once. Sequencing was carried out using naive CD4+ T cells from blood. Receptor source: a young man with type 1 diabetes. CDR3s include the opening cysteine and the closing phenylalanine or tryptophan. The order of the fields is V gene, D gene, J gene, clone size, CDR3 protein, CDR3 DNA. A D gene is named only where the DNA matches it firmly. Clone size appears in some rows only: once, few, many, or a class for an expanded clone.

v_call: TRBV4-3; d_call: -; j_call: TRBJ1-6; clone_size: few; cdr3_aa: CASSPEGGSNSPLHF; cdr3_nt: TGCGCCAGCAGCCCCGAAGGAGGGAGCAATTCACCCCTCCACTTT
v_call: TRBV28; d_call: TRBD1; j_call: TRBJ2-1; clone_size: few; cdr3_aa: CASSGQVANEQFF; cdr3_nt: TGTGCCAGCAGCGGACAGGTAGCCAATGAGCAGTTCTTC
v_call: TRBV9; d_call: -; j_call: TRBJ2-5; clone_size: -; cdr3_aa: CASSVNGQETQYF; cdr3_nt: TGTGCCAGCAGCGTAAACGGTCAAGAGACCCAGTACTTC
v_call: TRBV5-4; d_call: TRBD1; j_call: TRBJ2-3; clone_size: few; cdr3_aa: CASSLYRGDGTDTQYF; cdr3_nt: TGTGCCAGCAGTCTCTACAGGGGGGATGGCACAGATACGCAGTATTTT
v_call: TRBV30; d_call: -; j_call: TRBJ1-2; clone_size: few; cdr3_aa: CAWSLTYYGYTF; cdr3_nt: TGTGCCTGGAGTCTCACGTACTATGGCTACACCTTC
v_call: TRBV2; d_call: -; j_call: TRBJ2-5; clone_size: few; cdr3_aa: CASSEDGNRRAQYF; cdr3_nt: TGTGCCAGCAGTGAAGACGGCAACCGCCGGGCCCAGTACTTC
v_call: TRBV11-2; d_call: -; j_call: TRBJ1-6; clone_size: -; cdr3_aa: CASSLRPRDNSPLHF; cdr3_nt: TGTGCCAGCAGCTTACGACCCCGGGATAATTCACCCCTCCACTTT
v_call: TRBV7-2; d_call: -; j_call: TRBJ2-6; clone_size: -; cdr3_aa: CATNLVVSGANVLTF; cdr3_nt: TGTGCCACGAACCTGGTTGTCTCTGGGGCCAACGTCCTGACTTTC
v_call: TRBV19; d_call: TRBD1; j_call: TRBJ1-5; clone_size: -; cdr3_aa: CASKPGQGNQPQHF; cdr3_nt: TGTGCCAGTAAACCGGGACAGGGAAATCAGCCCCAGCATTTT
v_call: TRBV6-6; d_call: -; j_call: TRBJ2-1; clone_size: -; cdr3_aa: CASSAGTDEQFF; cdr3_nt: TGTGCCAGCAGCGCTGGTACCGATGAGCAGTTCTTC
v_call: TRBV2; d_call: TRBD1; j_call: TRBJ1-1; clone_size: few; cdr3_aa: CASGGQGTTEAFF; cdr3_nt: TGTGCCAGCGGGGGACAGGGGACCACTGAAGCTTTCTTT
v_call: TRBV7-6; d_call: -; j_call: TRBJ2-7; clone_size: -; cdr3_aa: CASSSTEGVEQYF; cdr3_nt: TGTGCCAGCAGCTCGACCGAGGGGGTCGAGCAGTACTTC
v_call: TRBV6-5; d_call: TRBD1; j_call: TRBJ2-1; clone_size: -; cdr3_aa: CASSFTGDPYNEQFF; cdr3_nt: TGTGCCAGCAGCTTTACAGGGGACCCCTACAATGAGCAGTTCTTC
v_call: TRBV7-8; d_call: -; j_call: TRBJ2-4; clone_size: few; cdr3_aa: CASSLESSGKNIQYF; cdr3_nt: TGTGCCAGCAGCTTAGAGAGTTCGGGCAAAAACATTCAGTACTTC
v_call: TRBV25-1; d_call: TRBD1; j_call: TRBJ1-4; clone_size: few; cdr3_aa: CASSEPGQDNEKLFF; cdr3_nt: TGTGCCAGCAGTGAACCGGGACAGGATAATGAAAAACTGTTTTTT
v_call: TRBV5-8; d_call: -; j_call: TRBJ1-2; clone_size: few; cdr3_aa: CASSLTNYGYTF; cdr3_nt: TGTGCCAGCAGCTTAACGAACTATGGCTACACCTTC
v_call: TRBV6-6; d_call: TRBD1; j_call: TRBJ2-3; clone_size: -; cdr3_aa: CASSLRQGGTDTQYF; cdr3_nt: TGTGCCAGCAGCTTGAGACAGGGTGGCACAGATACGCAGTATTTT
v_call: TRBV7-9; d_call: TRBD1; j_call: TRBJ1-2; clone_size: -; cdr3_aa: CASSLSGRGQGSTNYGYTF; cdr3_nt: TGTGCCAGCAGCTTAAGTGGACGGGGACAGGGGTCGACTAACTATGGCTACACCTTC
v_call: TRBV20-1; d_call: -; j_call: TRBJ2-7; clone_size: -; cdr3_aa: CSANDNDEQYF; cdr3_nt: TGCAGTGCTAATGACAACGACGAGCAGTACTTC
v_call: TRBV5-8; d_call: -; j_call: TRBJ2-7; clone_size: few; cdr3_aa: CASSLALGIDYEQYF; cdr3_nt: TGTGCCAGCAGCTTGGCCCTAGGGATCGACTACGAGCAGTACTTC
v_call: TRBV7-9; d_call: -; j_call: TRBJ1-2; clone_size: -; cdr3_aa: CASSLGANYGYTF; cdr3_nt: TGTGCCAGCAGCTTAGGAGCTAACTATGGCTACACCTTC
v_call: TRBV19; d_call: -; j_call: TRBJ2-6; clone_size: -; cdr3_aa: CASSMLFRQVNGPGANVLTF; cdr3_nt: TGTGCCAGTAGTATGCTGTTTAGACAGGTCAACGGGCCTGGGGCCAACGTCCTGACTTTC
v_call: TRBV30; d_call: TRBD1; j_call: TRBJ1-2; clone_size: few; cdr3_aa: CAWHKQGPSGYTF; cdr3_nt: TGTGCCTGGCATAAACAGGGGCCTAGCGGCTACACCTTC
v_call: TRBV6-6; d_call: -; j_call: TRBJ2-4; clone_size: -; cdr3_aa: CASSYSTAIAKNIQYF; cdr3_nt: TGTGCCAGCAGTTACTCGACAGCAATTGCCAAAAACATTCAGTACTTC
v_call: TRBV5-4; d_call: TRBD1; j_call: TRBJ1-1; clone_size: -; cdr3_aa: CASSSGQRTLNTEAFF; cdr3_nt: TGTGCCAGCAGCTCGGGACAGAGAACCTTGAACACTGAAGCTTTCTTT
v_call: TRBV10-3; d_call: TRBD2; j_call: TRBJ2-3; clone_size: -; cdr3_aa: CAITEGLAGGPVDTQYF; cdr3_nt: TGTGCCATCACCGAGGGACTAGCGGGGGGGCCAGTTGATACGCAGTATTTT
v_call: TRBV7-2; d_call: -; j_call: TRBJ2-5; clone_size: few; cdr3_aa: CASSTQSPGSQETQYF; cdr3_nt: TGTGCCAGCAGCACGCAATCCCCGGGATCCCAAGAGACCCAGTACTTC
v_call: TRBV28; d_call: TRBD1; j_call: TRBJ1-2; clone_size: once; cdr3_aa: CASSPGQGRIFYGYTF; cdr3_nt: TGTGCCAGCAGCCCGGGACAGGGACGGATTTTCTATGGCTACACCTTC
v_call: TRBV4-1; d_call: TRBD1; j_call: TRBJ1-4; clone_size: few; cdr3_aa: CASSQEGQVNEKLFF; cdr3_nt: TGCGCCAGCAGCCAAGAGGGACAGGTTAATGAAAAACTGTTTTTT
v_call: TRBV14; d_call: -; j_call: TRBJ2-1; clone_size: -; cdr3_aa: CASSQDPSSYNEQFF; cdr3_nt: TGTGCCAGCAGCCAGGACCCCAGCTCCTACAATGAGCAGTTCTTC
v_call: TRBV4-3; d_call: TRBD2; j_call: TRBJ2-3; clone_size: -; cdr3_aa: CASSQGVLAGTVVTQYF; cdr3_nt: TGCGCCAGCAGCCAAGGGGTACTAGCGGGCACAGTGGTGACGCAGTATTTT
v_call: TRBV6-5; d_call: -; j_call: TRBJ2-5; clone_size: few; cdr3_aa: CASTEETQYF; cdr3_nt: TGTGCCAGCACAGAAGAGACCCAGTACTTC
v_call: TRBV5-1; d_call: -; j_call: TRBJ2-5; clone_size: few; cdr3_aa: CASSQGTPREETQYF; cdr3_nt: TGCGCCAGCAGCCAAGGGACCCCTCGAGAAGAGACCCAGTACTTC
v_call: TRBV6-5; d_call: -; j_call: TRBJ1-1; clone_size: few; cdr3_aa: CASSYSRMNTEAFF; cdr3_nt: TGTGCCAGCAGTTACTCGAGGATGAACACTGAAGCTTTCTTT
v_call: TRBV6-1; d_call: -; j_call: TRBJ2-3; clone_size: few; cdr3_aa: CASSEIGADTQYF; cdr3_nt: TGTGCCAGCAGTGAAATCGGGGCAGATACGCAGTATTTT
v_call: TRBV11-3; d_call: TRBD1; j_call: TRBJ2-5; clone_size: -; cdr3_aa: CASSPGTGSGTETQYF; cdr3_nt: TGTGCCAGCAGCCCTGGGACAGGGAGTGGGACAGAGACCCAGTACTTC
v_call: TRBV6-5; d_call: -; j_call: TRBJ1-4; clone_size: -; cdr3_aa: CASSYRVEEKLFF; cdr3_nt: TGTGCCAGCAGTTACAGGGTGGAGGAAAAACTGTTTTTT
v_call: TRBV15; d_call: -; j_call: TRBJ2-2; clone_size: -; cdr3_aa: CATSRSTRANTGELFF; cdr3_nt: TGTGCCACCAGCAGATCGACACGCGCGAACACCGGGGAGCTGTTTTTT
v_call: TRBV11-3; d_call: TRBD2; j_call: TRBJ2-3; clone_size: -; cdr3_aa: CASSSGTSGHSTDTQYF; cdr3_nt: TGTGCCAGCAGCTCAGGGACTAGCGGGCACAGCACAGATACGCAGTATTTT
v_call: TRBV7-8; d_call: -; j_call: TRBJ1-5; clone_size: few; cdr3_aa: CASSLMVSNQPQHF; cdr3_nt: TGTGCCAGCAGCTTGATGGTTAGCAATCAGCCCCAGCATTTT
v_call: TRBV27; d_call: -; j_call: TRBJ2-2; clone_size: -; cdr3_aa: CASIPYGRAGELFF; cdr3_nt: TGTGCCAGCATCCCCTACGGCAGGGCCGGGGAGCTGTTTTTT
v_call: TRBV5-6; d_call: -; j_call: TRBJ2-2; clone_size: few; cdr3_aa: CASSQTSGELFF; cdr3_nt: TGTGCCAGCAGCCAGACTTCCGGGGAGCTGTTTTTT
v_call: TRBV7-2; d_call: -; j_call: TRBJ1-2; clone_size: -; cdr3_aa: CASSLVYAREGYGYTF; cdr3_nt: TGTGCCAGCAGCTTAGTTTATGCCAGGGAGGGCTATGGCTACACCTTC
v_call: TRBV29-1; d_call: -; j_call: TRBJ2-2; clone_size: -; cdr3_aa: CSVKWGRAATGELFF; cdr3_nt: TGCAGCGTTAAGTGGGGGCGCGCGGCCACCGGGGAGCTGTTTTTT